These 3 T cell receptor beta chains were sequenced from one sample in a study of blood T cell repertoires in COVID-19. The data were produced by immunoSEQ multiplex PCR, yet TCRdb's version contains in-frame clones alone and is incomplete. The sample comprises about 160,000 clones, around 85% of which are singletons, and 2.5% to 4% rests with the top ten. The specimen sequenced was peripheral blood. These receptors were taken from a human donor with acute or convalescent COVID-19. The donor label of this sample is uncertain.

The chain joins TRBV30 to TRBJ1-3; D is perhaps TRBD1 (5 bases). Looked up from germline, CDR1 is GTSNPN and CDR2 is SVGIG (reference sequence). The CDR3 consists of 15 residues. The V and J ends lost 2 bases and 2 bases respectively, with 13 bases between them. CDR3 protein: CAWSRKGLAGNTIYF. CDR3 sequence (DNA): TGTGCCTGGAGTCGTAAGGGGTTGGCTGGAAACACCATATATTTT.

The CDR3 protein is CASSVRMGTDTQYF. In DNA, the CDR3 is TGTGCCAGTAGTGTCAGGATGGGCACAGATACGCAGTATTTT. This rearrangement joins TRBV19 to TRBJ2-3; D remains ambiguous. The germline CDR1 and CDR2 sequences are LNHDA and SQIVND (reference sequence). The V end was cut by 5 bases, the J end by 1 base, with 10 bases between. There are 14 residues in the CDR3.

The chain recombines TRBV10-2 with TRBJ1-2, with D possibly being TRBD1 (5 bases). CDR1 and CDR2 from the germline V gene are WSHSY and SAAADI. Trimming stripped 8 bases from V and 1 base from J, with 8 bases between. The CDR3 is 12 amino acids. CDR3 sequence (DNA): TGCGCCAGCCAGGGACTTAACTATGGCTACACCTTC. Protein sequence: CASQGLNYGYTF.